A single sample gave rise to the 23 T cell receptor beta chains below, sequenced in a study of regulatory T cells in long-lasting Graves disease. Construction of the TCR beta libraries employed iRepertoire HTBI primers in conjunction with Arm-PCR of CDR3 regions. Each CDR3 protein is one row after TCRdb ran MiXCR on the multiplex PCR reads. The table has a few hundred thousand distinct CDR3 sequences, 14% to 15% seen once. Documented time point: newly diagnosed GD, antithyroid drugs for less than 3 months. With RNA extracted from PBMCs as input, the TCR library was made. These data were also reused for a study on T cells in Graves' hyperthyroidism and ophthalmopathy.

The material sequenced was peripheral blood mononuclear cells (PBMCs), taken at new diagnosis, from a patient treated with antithyroid drugs. All receptors derive from a woman in her thirties or forties with Graves disease.

In the case of this clonotype: A much larger clone sits a single nucleotide away, making a read error possible. This chain uses TRBV6-2 or TRBV6-3 with TRBJ2-1; the D gene is possibly TRBD2 (5 bases). Per the germline V gene, CDR1 is MNHEY and CDR2 is SVGEGT. V was shortened by 11 bases and J by 6 bases, with 29 bases between the two germline ends. The CDR3 has 17 amino acids. This chain's CDR3 is CAGKSPHGGFFGNEQFF. CDR3 nucleotides: TGTGCCGGCAAATCCCCCCACGGAGGATTCTTCGGCAATGAGCAGTTCTTC.

This clonotype has ten or more counts. This rearrangement joins TRBV2 to TRBJ2-1; 15 bases agree with TRBD2. Germline CDR1 SNHLY, CDR2 FYNNEI. V lost 4 bases and J lost 8; bases outside the gene matches: 12. This CDR3 is built from 18 residues. In nucleotides, the CDR3 is TGTGCCAGCAGTGGGACTAGCGGGAGGGCCAAGGCTCGCGATGAGCAGTTCTTC. It is translated as CASSGTSGRAKARDEQFF.

This clonotype was seen more than once but under ten times. The chain couples TRBV5-6 to TRBJ2-7, with 14 bases aligning to TRBD2. CDR1 SGHDT and CDR2 YYEEEE come from the germline V gene. The CDR3 sequence is 16 residues long. Unmatched junction bases numbered 8, after V lost 4 bases and J lost 5 bases. The CDR3 region has the DNA TGTGCCAGCAGCCGACTAGCGGGAGGGCCCAGGGACGAGCAGTACTTC. It translates to CASSRLAGGPRDEQYF.

This clonotype was counted at least ten times. The chain couples TRBV7-9 to TRBJ2-1; 8 bases match TRBD1. V dropped 5 bases and J dropped 9; count of bases not matched to a gene: 6. CDR1 and CDR2 from the germline V gene are SEHNR and FQNEAQ (reference sequence). The CDR3 runs to 13 residues. This chain's CDR3 is CASSGQGSGEQFF. CDR3 bases: TGTGCCAGCAGCGGACAGGGTTCGGGTGAGCAGTTCTTC.

This clonotype was counted only a few times. This chain links TRBV10-2 with TRBJ1-5; D remains ambiguous. The germline V gene has CDR1 WSHSY and CDR2 SAAADI. The CDR3 covers 14 residues. V was shortened by 1 base and J by 7 bases, with 11 bases between the two germline ends. DNA for the CDR3: TGCGCCAGCAGTGAGTTGAGTCTAGAGCAGCCCCAGCATTTT. Encoded protein: CASSELSLEQPQHF.

There are many counts of this clonotype. This chain connects TRBV20-1 to TRBJ1-1; TRBD1 aligns across 9 bases. Germline V lookup: CDR1 DFQATT, CDR2 SNEGSKA (reference sequence). CDR3 length equals 14 residues. CDR3 region: CSQTEQGAVTEAFF. The DNA of the CDR3 is TGCAGCCAGACAGAACAGGGGGCGGTTACTGAAGCTTTCTTT.

The chain carries TRBV6-5 and TRBJ1-5; D might be TRBD1 (5 bases). V lost 3 bases to trimming and J lost 6 bases, with 21 bases between them. In germline, CDR1 is MNHEY, CDR2 SVGAGI. CDR3 size: 17 residues. The CDR3: CASSYSGGTALGQPQHF. CDR3 DNA sequence: TGTGCCAGCAGTTATTCCGGTGGGACCGCGTTAGGTCAGCCCCAGCATTTT.

This clonotype occurred many times. V usage is TRBV28 and J usage is TRBJ1-5, with 9 positions matching TRBD1. V lost 11 bases to trimming and J lost 8 bases; unmatched junction nucleotides: 10. Germline CDR1 and CDR2: MDHEN and SYDVKM. The CDR3 loop spans 13 amino acids. The CDR3 is CAGDLGTGKPQHF. As DNA, the CDR3 is TGTGCCGGTGATTTGGGGACAGGGAAGCCCCAGCATTTT.

This clonotype has at least ten counts. The V and J genes are TRBV7-8 and TRBJ2-1, with TRBD1 matching 9 bases. With V trimmed by 3 bases and J by 8 bases, 8 bases remained unmatched. This CDR3 is built from 15 residues. Germline CDR1 is SGHVS and CDR2 is FQNEAQ. This CDR3 is CASSFTGQGFYEQFF. The CDR3 nucleotides are TGTGCCAGCAGCTTTACGGGACAGGGCTTCTATGAGCAGTTCTTC.

In this sample, this clonotype turned up a few times. CDR3 protein: CASVGTGINSPLHF. The DNA of the CDR3 is TGTGCCAGCGTAGGGACAGGGATTAATTCACCCCTCCACTTT. The chain employs TRBV28 and TRBJ1-6; 9 nucleotides line up with TRBD1. J was trimmed by 6 bases and V by 8 bases; bases with no gene match: 5. The CDR3 totals 14 residues. Germline CDR1 reads MDHEN; CDR2 reads SYDVKM.

This clonotype turned up a few times. The gene calls are TRBV20-1 and TRBJ2-3, with TRBD2 identical over 9 bases. The germline gives CDR1 DFQATT, CDR2 SNEGSKA (reference sequence). V trimming: 1 base; J trimming: 3 bases; junction bases outside the gene matches: 2. This CDR3 contains 14 residues. The DNA of the CDR3 is TGCAGTGCTAGAGCTAGCGGGACAACAGATACGCAGTATTTT. Translated, it gives CSARASGTTDTQYF.

Of note for this clonotype: A much more abundant neighbour one base away suggests this may be a read error. The CDR3 sequence: CASSGEGSTYEQYF. CDR3 bases: TGTGCCAGCAGTGGAGAAGGTTCAACCTACGAGCAGTACTTC. The chain recombines TRBV6-1 with TRBJ2-7; unclear D gene. V was shortened by 4 bases and J by 2 bases, with 12 bases between the two germline ends. This CDR3 comprises 14 residues. Germline CDR1 reads MNHNS; CDR2 reads SASEGT.

This clonotype has at least ten counts. The chain uses TRBV11-3 and TRBJ2-1; 9 nucleotides agree with TRBD2. The CDR3 runs 13 residues. The ends lost 8 bases at V and 6 bases at J; junction bases unmatched: 5. The V gene's germline CDR1 is SGHNT and CDR2 YENEEA. The CDR3: CASLSGRSNEQFF. CDR3 coding DNA: TGTGCCAGCCTTAGCGGGAGAAGCAATGAGCAGTTCTTC.

This clonotype was observed a handful of times. The chain links TRBV19 to TRBJ2-3; D might be TRBD2 (5 bases). Deletions cut 2 bases from V and 4 bases from J, with 10 bases between. Germline CDR1 and CDR2: LNHDA and SQIVND (reference sequence). CDR3 length equals 14 residues. The CDR3 sequence is CASSIPEGADTQYF. The CDR3 DNA reads as TGTGCCAGTAGTATACCCGAGGGCGCAGATACGCAGTATTTT.

A few counts support this clonotype. V gene TRBV6-2 or TRBV6-3 combines with J gene TRBJ2-1; 8 nucleotides align to TRBD1. Unmatched junction bases numbered 10, after V lost 5 bases and J lost 10 bases. Per germline, CDR1 MNHEY and CDR2 SVGEGT. The CDR3 covers 14 residues. In nucleotides, the CDR3 is TGTGCCAGCAGTCTTCAGACAGGGGATAACGAGCAGTTCTTC. Its protein is CASSLQTGDNEQFF.

This clonotype was counted between two and nine times. This sequence joins TRBV5-4 and TRBJ2-6; TRBD1 might be the D (6 bases). V was trimmed by 4 bases and J by 0 bases, leaving 14 bases between them. Germline V gives CDR1 SGHNT, CDR2 YYREEE (reference sequence). This CDR3 is built from 17 residues. The CDR3 reads CASSHRVPLSGANVLTF. The CDR3 bases are TGTGCCAGCAGCCACAGGGTGCCACTCTCTGGGGCCAACGTCCTGACTTTC.

At least ten counts were recorded for this clonotype. The DNA of the CDR3 is TGTGCCAGCAGTCAACAGGGGGCTAATGAAAAACTGTTTTTT. Translating gives CASSQQGANEKLFF. The V and J genes are TRBV12-3 or TRBV12-4 and TRBJ1-4; the match to TRBD1 covers 8 bases. The trim removed 5 bases at V and 3 bases at J, leaving 2 bases unmatched. The CDR3 is 14 amino acids.

This clonotype was counted between two and nine times. The chain links TRBV7-2 to TRBJ2-2, with 13 positions matching TRBD2. CDR3 length: 14 residues. Per the germline V gene, CDR1 is SGHTA and CDR2 is FQGNSA. After removal of 6 bases from V and 11 bases from J, the junction contained 6 bases not matched to a gene. CDR3 nucleotides: TGTGCCAGCAGGGTGGGACTAGCGGGGATCGAGCTGTTTTTT. As protein: CASRVGLAGIELFF.

This rearrangement joins TRBV20-1 to TRBJ2-7; D is possibly TRBD2 (5 bases). The V gene lost 6 bases and the J gene lost 1 base, with 16 bases spanning the gap. The CDR3 covers 14 residues. Germline CDR1 is DFQATT and CDR2 is SNEGSKA (reference sequence). CDR3 bases: TGCAGTGCCACGGGGAGCGCTGGGTCCTACGAGCAGTACTTC. Translated: CSATGSAGSYEQYF.

Ten or more counts support this clonotype. V is TRBV28 and J is TRBJ1-4; D is possibly TRBD1 (6 bases). CDR1 and CDR2 from the germline V gene are MDHEN and SYDVKM. The V end lost 2 bases, the J end lost 3 bases, and 10 bases lay between the germline ends. The CDR3 is made up of 15 amino acids. The chain's CDR3 is CASSLRGGSNEKLFF. The CDR3 DNA follows: TGTGCCAGCAGTTTAAGGGGGGGATCTAATGAAAAACTGTTTTTT.

The rearrangement joins TRBV12-3 or TRBV12-4 to TRBJ2-7; 14 bases align to TRBD2. The end of the DNA fits TRBJ2-3 better, so the J call may be wrong. The CDR3 runs 15 residues. This chain's CDR3 is CASSLTSGRGMTQYF. CDR3 DNA sequence: TGTGCCAGCAGTTTGACTAGCGGGAGGGGAATGACGCAGTATTTT.

This clonotype has ten or more counts. The gene calls are TRBV5-1 and TRBJ2-5; perhaps D is TRBD1 or TRBD2 (5 bases each). Trimming left V 0 bases short and J 4 bases short, with 7 bases between. The CDR3 runs to 13 residues. Germline V lookup: CDR1 SGHRS, CDR2 YFSETQ. The CDR3 coding sequence is TGCGCCAGCAGCTTGGACGGGGCAGAGACCCAGTACTTC. Translation gives CASSLDGAETQYF.

This clonotype was seen ten or more times. DNA for the CDR3: TGTGCCAGCAGTCCTAGGAGCGGGAGAGCGAACACCGGGGAGCTGTTTTTT. As protein: CASSPRSGRANTGELFF. The rearrangement links TRBV28 to TRBJ2-2; 8 bases map to TRBD2. Germline trimming cut 5 bases from V and 0 bases from J; bases unmatched to any gene: 8. Germline V lookup: CDR1 MDHEN, CDR2 SYDVKM. There are 17 residues in the CDR3.